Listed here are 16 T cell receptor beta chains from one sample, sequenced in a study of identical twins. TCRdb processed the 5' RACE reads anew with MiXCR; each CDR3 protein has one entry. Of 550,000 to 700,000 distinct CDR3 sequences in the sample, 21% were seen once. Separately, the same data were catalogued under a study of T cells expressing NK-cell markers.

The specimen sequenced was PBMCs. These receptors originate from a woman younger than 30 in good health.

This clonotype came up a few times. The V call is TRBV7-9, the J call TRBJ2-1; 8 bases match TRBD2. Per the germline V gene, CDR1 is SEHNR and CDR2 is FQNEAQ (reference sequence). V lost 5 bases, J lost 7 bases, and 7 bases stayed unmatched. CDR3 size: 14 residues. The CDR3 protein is CASSPQRELNEQFF. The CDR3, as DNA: TGTGCCAGCAGCCCCCAGCGGGAGTTGAATGAGCAGTTCTTC.

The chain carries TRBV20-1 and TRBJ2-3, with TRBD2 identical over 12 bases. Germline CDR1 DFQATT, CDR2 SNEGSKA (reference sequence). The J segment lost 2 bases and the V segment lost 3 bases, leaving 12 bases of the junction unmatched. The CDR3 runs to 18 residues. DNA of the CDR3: TGCAGTGCTAGGGACATCTGGACTAGCGGGGCGAACACAGATACGCAGTATTTT. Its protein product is CSARDIWTSGANTDTQYF.

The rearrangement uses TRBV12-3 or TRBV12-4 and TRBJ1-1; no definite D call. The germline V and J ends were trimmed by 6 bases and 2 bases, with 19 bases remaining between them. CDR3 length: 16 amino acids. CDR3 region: CASSFWRASRNTEAFF. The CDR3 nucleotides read TGTGCCAGCAGCTTCTGGCGGGCGTCCCGTAACACTGAAGCTTTCTTT.

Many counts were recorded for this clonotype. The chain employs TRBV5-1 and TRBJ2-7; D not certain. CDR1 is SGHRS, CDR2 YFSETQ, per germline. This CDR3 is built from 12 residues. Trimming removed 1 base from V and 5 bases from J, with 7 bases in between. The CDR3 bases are TGCGCCAGCAGCTTGTTCCGTGACGAGCAGTACTTC. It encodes CASSLFRDEQYF.

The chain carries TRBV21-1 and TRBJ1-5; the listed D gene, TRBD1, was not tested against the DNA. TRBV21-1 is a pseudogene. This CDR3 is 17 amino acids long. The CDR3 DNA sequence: TGTGCCAGCAGCAAAGTTGCGAGACAGGGCGGATTGGAGCCCCAGCATTTT. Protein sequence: CASSKVARQGGLEPQHF.

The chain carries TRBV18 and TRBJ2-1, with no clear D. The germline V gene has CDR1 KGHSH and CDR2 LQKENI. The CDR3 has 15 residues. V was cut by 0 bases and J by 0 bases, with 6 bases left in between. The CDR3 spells CASSPPSLSYNEQFF. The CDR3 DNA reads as TGTGCCAGCTCACCACCTAGCCTCTCCTACAATGAGCAGTTCTTC.

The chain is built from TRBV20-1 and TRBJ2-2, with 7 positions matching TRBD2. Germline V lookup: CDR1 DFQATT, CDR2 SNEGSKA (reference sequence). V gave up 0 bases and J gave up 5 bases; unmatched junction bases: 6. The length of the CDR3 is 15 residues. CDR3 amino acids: CSARDPGGGTGELFF. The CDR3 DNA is TGCAGTGCTAGAGATCCCGGCGGGGGTACCGGGGAGCTGTTTTTT.

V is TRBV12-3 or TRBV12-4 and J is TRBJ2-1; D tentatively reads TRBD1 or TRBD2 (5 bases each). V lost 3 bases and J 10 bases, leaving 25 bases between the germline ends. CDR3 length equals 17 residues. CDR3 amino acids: CASSLSLSPRGLGEQFF. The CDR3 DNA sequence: TGTGCCAGCAGTTTGTCCCTGTCGCCGAGGGGCCTGGGGGAGCAGTTCTTC.

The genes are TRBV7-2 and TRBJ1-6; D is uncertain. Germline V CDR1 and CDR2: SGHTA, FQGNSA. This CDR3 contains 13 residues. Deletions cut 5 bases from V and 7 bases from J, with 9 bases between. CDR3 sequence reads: CASSTAVNSPLHF. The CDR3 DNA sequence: TGTGCCAGCAGCACCGCAGTGAATTCACCCCTCCACTTT.

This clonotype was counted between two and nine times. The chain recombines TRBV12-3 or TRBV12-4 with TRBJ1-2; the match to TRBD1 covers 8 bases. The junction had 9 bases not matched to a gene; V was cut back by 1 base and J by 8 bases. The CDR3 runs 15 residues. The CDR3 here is CASSLVKQGGTGYTF. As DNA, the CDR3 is TGTGCCAGCAGTTTAGTCAAACAGGGGGGGACGGGCTACACCTTC.

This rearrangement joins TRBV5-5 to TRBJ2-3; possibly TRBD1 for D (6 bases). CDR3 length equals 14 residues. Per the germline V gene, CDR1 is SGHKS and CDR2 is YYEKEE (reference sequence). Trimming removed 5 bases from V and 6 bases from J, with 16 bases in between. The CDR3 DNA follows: TGTGCCAGCAGTCTACAGGGATCTAGGGATACGCAGTATTTT. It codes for CASSLQGSRDTQYF. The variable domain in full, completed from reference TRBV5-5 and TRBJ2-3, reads DAGVTQSPTHLIKTRGQQVTLRCSPISGHKSVSWYQQVLGQGPQFIFQYYEKEERGRGNFPDRFSARQFPNYSSELNVNALLLGDSALYLCASSLQGSRDTQYFGPGTRLTVL.

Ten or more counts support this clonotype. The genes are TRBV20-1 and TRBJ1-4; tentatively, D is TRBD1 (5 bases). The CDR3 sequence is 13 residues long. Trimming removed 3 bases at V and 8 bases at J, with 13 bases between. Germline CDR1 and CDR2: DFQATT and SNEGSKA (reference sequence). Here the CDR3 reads CSASALGEEKLFF. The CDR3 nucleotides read TGCAGTGCTAGCGCCCTAGGGGAGGAAAAACTGTTTTTT.

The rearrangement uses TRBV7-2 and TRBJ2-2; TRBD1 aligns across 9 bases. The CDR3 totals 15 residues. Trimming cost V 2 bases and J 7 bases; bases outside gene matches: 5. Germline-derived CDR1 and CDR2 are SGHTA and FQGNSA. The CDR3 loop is CASSLHRGQGGELFF. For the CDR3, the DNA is TGTGCCAGCAGCTTACACAGGGGGCAGGGCGGGGAGCTGTTTTTT.

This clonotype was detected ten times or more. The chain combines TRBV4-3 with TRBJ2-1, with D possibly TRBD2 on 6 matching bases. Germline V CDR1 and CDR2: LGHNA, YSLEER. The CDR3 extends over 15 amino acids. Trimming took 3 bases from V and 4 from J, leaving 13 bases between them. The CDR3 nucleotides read TGCGCCAGCAGCCAGACTGTGGACTATTACAATGAGCAGTTCTTC. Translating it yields CASSQTVDYYNEQFF.

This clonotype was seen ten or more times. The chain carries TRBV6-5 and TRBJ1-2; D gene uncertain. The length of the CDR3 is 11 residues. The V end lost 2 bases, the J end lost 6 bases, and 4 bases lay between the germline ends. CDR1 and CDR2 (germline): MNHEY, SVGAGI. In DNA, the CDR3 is TGTGCCAGCAGTTACGGGAATGGCTACACCTTC. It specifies CASSYGNGYTF.

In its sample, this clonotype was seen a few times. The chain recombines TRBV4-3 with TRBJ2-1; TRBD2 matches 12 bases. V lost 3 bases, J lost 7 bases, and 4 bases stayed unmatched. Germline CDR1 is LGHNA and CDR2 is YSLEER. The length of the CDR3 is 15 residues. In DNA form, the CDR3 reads TGCGCCAGCAGCCAGACTAGCGGGAGAGGTAATGAGCAGTTCTTC. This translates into CASSQTSGRGNEQFF.